These 15 T cell receptor beta chains originate from one sample sequenced in a study of T cell responses to AZD1222 COVID-19 vaccine. Using immunoSEQ multiplex PCR, the repertoire was profiled, and TCRdb retains in-frame clones only, with some absent. The data contain 150,000 to 200,000 clones, approximately 94% of them singletons. The sample was peripheral blood, taken on day 0 of AZD1222 vaccination. These receptors came from an adult in good health.

The V and J genes are TRBV7-8 and TRBJ1-2, with D tentatively TRBD1 (5 bases). Trimming stripped 6 bases from V and 8 bases from J, with 19 bases between. This CDR3 is 14 amino acids long. The germline gives CDR1 SGHVS, CDR2 FQNEAQ. The CDR3 loop is CASRLTLQGPGYTF. The CDR3 nucleotides read TGTGCCAGCAGATTAACGCTGCAGGGTCCCGGCTACACCTTC.

The J gene is TRBJ1-3, the V gene TRBV28, with 9 bases fitting TRBD1. V lost 5 bases and J lost 5; bases outside the gene matches: 16. This CDR3 has 18 residues. Germline V CDR1 and CDR2: MDHEN, SYDVKM. CDR3 protein: CASSTGQGRVFGRNTIYF. In DNA, the CDR3 is TGTGCCAGCAGTACAGGACAGGGGCGAGTTTTTGGGAGAAACACCATATATTTT.

This clone was counted between two and nine times. The V call is TRBV10-2, the J call TRBJ1-5; 11 bases fit TRBD1. V trimming: 1 base; J trimming: 2 bases; junction bases outside the gene matches: 10. Germline V gene data show CDR1 as WSHSY and CDR2 as SAAADI. The CDR3 length is 19 residues. The CDR3 DNA follows: TGCGCCAGCAGTGAGTGGACAGGGGGCTATAGTAAAGGCAATCAGCCCCAGCATTTT. This codes for CASSEWTGGYSKGNQPQHF.

The V gene is TRBV10-1, the J gene TRBJ2-7, with D maybe TRBD2 (7 bases). The CDR3 sequence is 13 residues long. Germline V gene sequence: CDR1 WNHNN, CDR2 SYGVQD (reference sequence). Between the trimmed V and J ends, which lost 5 bases and 1 base, there was a span of 9 bases. In DNA form, the CDR3 reads TGCGCCAGCAGTAAGGGGGGGTCCTACGAGCAGTACTTC. Amino acid sequence: CASSKGGSYEQYF.

The chain links TRBV5-1 to TRBJ1-1; D might be TRBD1 (5 bases). The CDR3 extends over 15 amino acids. Germline-derived CDR1 and CDR2 are SGHRS and YFSETQ. Deletions cut 2 bases from V and 6 bases from J, with 17 bases between. Here the CDR3 reads CASSFQDRLVPEAFF. The DNA of the CDR3 is TGCGCCAGCAGCTTCCAAGACAGACTAGTTCCTGAAGCTTTCTTT.

This chain uses TRBV7-2 with TRBJ2-5; TRBD2 matches 10 bases. V was clipped by 1 base and J by 6 bases; unmatched bases: 8. The CDR3 runs to 16 residues. Germline V gene sequence: CDR1 SGHTA, CDR2 FQGNSA. The CDR3 region has the DNA TGTGCCAGCAGCTTAGGTGGTAGCGGGAGGTGGAAGACCCAGTACTTC. Its translation is CASSLGGSGRWKTQYF.

The chain employs TRBV6-5 and TRBJ1-1; D is possibly TRBD1 (5 bases). V was cut by 2 bases and J by 7 bases, with 20 bases left in between. This CDR3 region has 16 residues. The germline gives CDR1 MNHEY, CDR2 SVGAGI. CDR3 in amino acids: CASSYTTVGEGNEAFF. The CDR3 coding sequence is TGTGCCAGCAGTTACACCACGGTTGGGGAGGGGAATGAAGCTTTCTTT.

The table lists this clone with a few counts. This rearrangement joins TRBV2 to TRBJ2-7; a weak D match, TRBD1 (6 bases). CDR1 and CDR2 from the germline V gene are SNHLY and FYNNEI. V shed 3 bases and J shed 7 bases, with 13 bases lying between them. There are 13 residues in the CDR3. The CDR3 is CASSDRTAGEQYF. CDR3 nucleotide sequence: TGTGCCAGCAGTGACCGGACAGCAGGGGAGCAGTACTTC.

The J gene is TRBJ2-2, the V gene TRBV20-1; 8 bases fit TRBD2. The trim removed 3 bases at V and 4 bases at J, leaving 7 bases unmatched. This CDR3 region has 15 residues. Germline-derived CDR1 and CDR2 are DFQATT and SNEGSKA (reference sequence). DNA for the CDR3: TGCAGTGCTAGTGGACTAGCAGCCGCCACCGGGGAGCTGTTTTTT. It yields the protein CSASGLAAATGELFF.

This chain links TRBV6-2 or TRBV6-3 with TRBJ2-2; no reliable D call. The CDR3 is made up of 16 amino acids. Deletions cut 8 bases from V and 2 bases from J, with 18 bases between. Germline V CDR1 and CDR2: MNHEY, SVGEGT. This CDR3 is CASGLIGLTNTGELFF. CDR3 DNA sequence: TGTGCCAGCGGCCTTATAGGGTTAACCAACACCGGGGAGCTGTTTTTT.

The chain joins TRBV27 to TRBJ1-4, with D hard to call. The ends were cut back, 0 bases at V and 1 base at J, with 12 bases in the middle. The CDR3 runs to 17 residues. The germline V gene encodes CDR1 MNHEY and CDR2 SMNVEV (reference sequence). This CDR3 is CASSLSWRKKTNEKLFF. The CDR3 region has the DNA TGTGCCAGCAGTTTATCTTGGAGGAAGAAAACTAATGAAAAACTGTTTTTT.

J is TRBJ1-5 and V is TRBV7-2; D is unresolved. Trimming stripped 5 bases from V and 4 bases from J, with 15 bases between. The CDR3 covers 15 residues. The germline gives CDR1 SGHTA, CDR2 FQGNSA. This chain's CDR3 is CASSPMAGLNQPQHF. CDR3 bases: TGTGCCAGCAGCCCCATGGCAGGACTGAATCAGCCCCAGCATTTT.

This clone was recorded once. This chain joins TRBV19 and TRBJ2-1; 11 bases are shared with TRBD2. Germline values: CDR1 LNHDA, CDR2 SQIVND (reference sequence). The CDR3 length is 16 residues. V lost 4 bases to trimming and J lost 5 bases; unmatched junction nucleotides: 7. The CDR3 DNA reads as TGTGCCAGTAGTAGCCGACTAGCGGGAAAGCACAATGAGCAGTTCTTC. It encodes CASSSRLAGKHNEQFF.

The CDR3 is CASSPYRGVWETQYF. CDR3 nucleotide sequence: TGTGCCAGCAGCCCTTACAGGGGGGTGTGGGAGACCCAGTACTTC. V is TRBV5-8 and J is TRBJ2-5; 8 bases agree with TRBD1. Germline CDR1 SGHTS, CDR2 YDEGEE. The CDR3 extends over 15 amino acids. The V and J ends lost 4 bases and 5 bases, in that order; junction bases with no gene match: 10.

V usage is TRBV15 and J usage is TRBJ2-7; D gene ambiguous. The length of the CDR3 is 14 residues. V was pared by 1 base and J by 0 bases, with 7 bases between. The germline V gene has CDR1 LNHNV and CDR2 YYDKDF (reference sequence). This chain's CDR3 is CATSRGGTSYEQYF. Here the CDR3 DNA reads TGTGCCACCAGCAGAGGTGGTACCTCCTACGAGCAGTACTTC.